The rows below give T cell receptor beta chains drawn from one sample of a study of CDR3 diversity in severe acne. TCRdb analysed the PCR reads with MiXCR anew, one entry per CDR3 protein. The table has about 85,000 distinct CDR3 sequences, 45% to 55% seen once. Sequencing was done on a sample of blood. These TCRs come from a male donor in good health, serving as a control. CDR3s leave out the opening cysteine and the closing phenylalanine or tryptophan. D genes are given only for firm matches.

D gene,V gene,J gene,CDR3 protein
-,TRBV2,TRBJ1-5,ASRREGEGNQPQH
-,TRBV25-1,TRBJ1-1,ASSVTEPYTEAF
-,TRBV20-1,TRBJ1-3,SAYDSASGNTIY
TRBD2,TRBV2,TRBJ2-1,AILAGTWDEQF
-,TRBV25-1,TRBJ1-4,ASSERWTPWLF
TRBD2,TRBV3-1,TRBJ2-7,ASSHPLRGGSYEQY
TRBD2,TRBV7-2,TRBJ2-3,ASSKNPGLGSTDTQY
TRBD1,TRBV7-2,TRBJ1-5,ASSPRTGGLDQPQH
TRBD2,TRBV7-7,TRBJ2-5,ASGSQETQY
TRBD1,TRBV3-1,TRBJ2-5,ASSRTGTETQY
-,TRBV7-7,TRBJ1-3,ASGEGSGNTIY
-,TRBV7-9,TRBJ1-1,ASSLAGGATENTEAF
-,TRBV10-3,TRBJ1-1,AITPGHLNTEAF
-,TRBV7-9,TRBJ1-1,ASSMGTVNTEAF
TRBD1,TRBV5-4,TRBJ1-2,ASTDRGSYGYT
-,TRBV20-1,TRBJ1-3,SARVGGGNTIY
-,TRBV4-2,TRBJ1-1,ASSQRREAF
-,TRBV6-4,TRBJ1-3,ASSDSGGNTIY
-,TRBV28,TRBJ2-7,ASFGGGRAYEQY
-,TRBV27,TRBJ1-4,ASSLETNEKLF
-,TRBV5-1,TRBJ2-7,ASSPPQGSGEQY
-,TRBV30,TRBJ1-1,AWTMKGGETEAF
-,TRBV10-3,TRBJ2-7,AISGASDEQY
TRBD1,TRBV7-3,TRBJ1-2,ASSPQAGGYGYT
TRBD2,TRBV5-1,TRBJ2-1,ASSFSSGGSYNEQF
TRBD1,TRBV3-1,TRBJ1-2,ASSQGQTYT
-,TRBV12-3/TRBV12-4,TRBJ2-7,ASSFTSNEQY
TRBD2,TRBV7-9,TRBJ2-3,ASSWGTSGITDTQY
TRBD2,TRBV10-3,TRBJ2-1,AISASIAGNQYNEQF
-,TRBV5-1,TRBJ2-7,ASSLITGIGVNSEQY
TRBD2,TRBV9,TRBJ2-5,ASSVEGGGFQETQY
-,TRBV25-1,TRBJ2-2,ASSSGELF
-,TRBV5-8,TRBJ1-3,ASSLTWGNTIY
-,TRBV3-1,TRBJ1-1,ASSAGQLNAEAF
-,TRBV11-3,TRBJ1-5,ASRQVNQPQH
-,TRBV25-1,TRBJ1-1,ASSESADNNEQF
-,TRBV24-1,TRBJ2-7,ATSDTDVNTGSSYEQY
-,TRBV2,TRBJ2-7,ASDGGPYEQY
-,TRBV7-9,TRBJ1-6,VSSLDTHESPLH
TRBD2,TRBV12-3/TRBV12-4,TRBJ2-3,ASSLGTSGGAYSTDTQY
-,TRBV20-1,TRBJ2-4,SARAATGIGIQY